This T cell receptor (beta chain) derives from a study of blood T cell repertoires in COVID-19. The overall study: COVID-19 samples collected from the United States, Italy and Spain covered acute and convalescent phases. Sources were T cells, B-cell-depleted T cells, or PBMCs; the material itself was cDNA or gDNA.

This clone has a handful of counts. With 7 bases clipped from V and 7 bases from J, the junction kept 5 bases outside the gene matches. The V gene's germline CDR1 is MDHEN and CDR2 SYDVKM. The CDR3 covers 13 residues. The authors' processing: Nucleated cell number was recorded as an estimate derived from reference gene primer amplification. TCRdb's copy holds only in-frame clones and misses some; the assay was immunoSEQ multiplex PCR. Clonal size and the V and J genes are those of that table, whereas D and trimming came from the DNA. There are roughly 82,000 clones in the sample; roughly 86% occur only once, and about 9.4% lies in the top ten.

The chain recombines TRBV28 with TRBJ1-2, with 11 positions matching TRBD1. Input material: peripheral blood. This clonotype was sampled from a man in his 60s with acute or convalescent COVID-19. The CDR3 DNA is TGTGCCAGCACTCGTGGACAGGGGGCTGGCTACACCTTC. This encodes CASTRGQGAGYTF.